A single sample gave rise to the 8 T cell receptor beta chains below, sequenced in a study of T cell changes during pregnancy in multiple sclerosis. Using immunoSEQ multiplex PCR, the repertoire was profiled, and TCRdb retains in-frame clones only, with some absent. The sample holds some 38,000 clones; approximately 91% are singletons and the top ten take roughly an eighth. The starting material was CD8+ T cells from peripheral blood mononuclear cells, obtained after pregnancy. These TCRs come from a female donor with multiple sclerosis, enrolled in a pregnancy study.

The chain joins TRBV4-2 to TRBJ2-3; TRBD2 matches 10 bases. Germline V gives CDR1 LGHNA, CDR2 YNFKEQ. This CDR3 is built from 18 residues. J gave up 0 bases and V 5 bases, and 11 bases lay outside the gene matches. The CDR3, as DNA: TGTGCCAGCAGCTCTCGTATTAGCGGGGGGACTAGCACAGATACGCAGTATTTT. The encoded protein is CASSSRISGGTSTDTQYF.

CDR3 in amino acids: CASSPSTRRAKNIQYF. In DNA form, the CDR3 reads TGTGCCAGCAGTCCCAGTACCAGGAGGGCCAAAAACATTCAGTACTTC. This sequence joins TRBV27 and TRBJ2-4; tentatively, D is TRBD2 (5 bases). The CDR3 length is 16 residues. CDR1 is MNHEY and CDR2 is SMNVEV in the germline V gene (reference sequence). V was cut by 5 bases and J by 1 base, with 15 bases left in between.

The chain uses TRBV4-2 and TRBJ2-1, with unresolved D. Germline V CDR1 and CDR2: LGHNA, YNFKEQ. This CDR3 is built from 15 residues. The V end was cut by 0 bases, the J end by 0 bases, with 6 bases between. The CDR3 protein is CASSQEVSSYNEQFF. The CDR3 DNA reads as TGTGCCAGCAGCCAAGAGGTGAGCTCCTACAATGAGCAGTTCTTC.

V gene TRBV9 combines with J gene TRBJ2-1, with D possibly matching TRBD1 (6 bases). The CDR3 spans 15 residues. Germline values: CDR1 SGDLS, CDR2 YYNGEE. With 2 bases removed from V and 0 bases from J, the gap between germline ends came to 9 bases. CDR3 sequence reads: CASSVTGSSYNEQFF. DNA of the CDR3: TGTGCCAGCAGCGTCACAGGGAGCTCCTACAATGAGCAGTTCTTC. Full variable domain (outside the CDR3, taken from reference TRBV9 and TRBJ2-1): DSGVTQTPKHLITATGQRVTLRCSPRSGDLSVYWYQQSLDQGLQFLIQYYNGEERAKGNILERFSAQQFPDLHSELNLSSLELGDSALYFCASSVTGSSYNEQFFGPGTRLTVL.

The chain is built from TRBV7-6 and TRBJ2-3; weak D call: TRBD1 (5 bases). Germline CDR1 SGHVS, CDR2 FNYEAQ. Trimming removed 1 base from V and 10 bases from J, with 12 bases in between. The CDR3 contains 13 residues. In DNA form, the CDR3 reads TGTGCCAGCAGCTTAGGTGGGGCGAAAGCGCAGTATTTT. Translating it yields CASSLGGAKAQYF.

CDR3: CASSQAAAANYGYTF. The DNA for the CDR3 is TGTGCCAGCAGCCAAGCGGCGGCAGCTAACTATGGCTACACCTTC. The chain is built from TRBV14 and TRBJ1-2; no firm D call. There are 15 residues in the CDR3. The V gene's germline CDR1 is SGHDN and CDR2 FVKESK. With 1 base removed from V and 0 bases from J, the gap between germline ends came to 9 bases.

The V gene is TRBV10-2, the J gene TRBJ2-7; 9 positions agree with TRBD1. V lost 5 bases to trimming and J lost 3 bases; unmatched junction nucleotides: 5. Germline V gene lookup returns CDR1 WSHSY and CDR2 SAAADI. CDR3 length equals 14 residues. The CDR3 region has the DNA TGCGCCAGCAGTCCCCGGGACAGGGTCTACGAGCAGTACTTC. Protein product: CASSPRDRVYEQYF.

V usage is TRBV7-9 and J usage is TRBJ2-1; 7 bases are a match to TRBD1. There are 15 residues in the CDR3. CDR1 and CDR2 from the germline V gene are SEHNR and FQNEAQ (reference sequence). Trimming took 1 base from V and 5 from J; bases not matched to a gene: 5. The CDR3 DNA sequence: TGTGCCAGCAGCTTAGTCACAGGGGCGGACAATGAGCAGTTCTTC. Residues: CASSLVTGADNEQFF. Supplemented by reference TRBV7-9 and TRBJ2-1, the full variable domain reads DTGVSQNPRHKITKRGQNVTFRCDPISEHNRLYWYRQTLGQGPEFLTYFQNEAQLEKSRLLSDRFSAERPKGSFSTLEIQRTEQGDSAMYLCASSLVTGADNEQFFGPGTRLTVL.